One sample yielded the 12 T cell receptor beta chains listed below, sequenced in a study of cytomegalovirus exposure and HLA in healthy donors. The PCR had 60 Vbeta and 13 Jbeta primers. The assay was immunoSEQ multiplex PCR, and TCRdb's table has in-frame clones only and misses some. The sample includes some 98,000 clones, over 60% of them seen just once. The sequencing sample was made of PBMCs. The receptors stem from a female donor in good health and CMV-seronegative.

This chain uses TRBV6-5 with TRBJ2-1, with TRBD1 matching over 9 bases. The trim removed 2 bases at V and 7 bases at J, leaving 6 bases unmatched. The CDR3 runs 15 residues. Germline assignment: CDR1 MNHEY and CDR2 SVGAGI. The CDR3 reads CASSYQGQGTNEQFF. CDR3 nucleotides: TGTGCCAGCAGTTACCAAGGACAGGGGACAAATGAGCAGTTCTTC.

J is TRBJ1-1 and V is TRBV4-3; D not resolved. The germline V gene has CDR1 LGHNA and CDR2 YSLEER. V was shortened by 0 bases and J by 4 bases, with 18 bases between the two germline ends. This CDR3 is built from 17 residues. The CDR3 protein is CASSQDLPTDLITEAFF. The CDR3 region has the DNA TGCGCCAGCAGCCAAGATCTCCCAACAGACCTGATCACTGAAGCTTTCTTT.

About this clone: A junction boundary mismatches the germline segment, possibly from a read error. The chain employs TRBV7-9 and TRBJ2-1, with D tentatively TRBD2 (7 bases). The length of the CDR3 is 15 residues. From germline, CDR1 is SEHNR and CDR2 FQNEAQ (reference sequence). The chain's CDR3 is CSSSLGGAGEKGQFF. In nucleotides, the CDR3 is TGTTCCAGCAGCTTGGGGGGGGCGGGAGAGAAGGGGCAGTTCTTC.

V usage is TRBV6-5 and J usage is TRBJ2-2, with D perhaps TRBD2 (6 bases). This CDR3 has 11 amino acids. Germline V gives CDR1 MNHEY, CDR2 SVGAGI. Trimming took off 10 bases at V and 7 bases at J, with 10 bases between the two ends. CDR3 sequence (DNA): TGTGCCACCACGGGAGACGGGGAGCTGTTTTTT. This gives the protein CATTGDGELFF.

The CDR3 loop is CASSYGQGNSPLHF. In DNA form, the CDR3 reads TGTGCCAGCAGCTACGGACAGGGGAATTCACCCCTCCACTTT. The V and J genes are TRBV5-4 and TRBJ1-6; TRBD1 agrees at 9 bases. This CDR3 is 14 amino acids long. Germline V gene data show CDR1 as SGHNT and CDR2 as YYREEE (reference sequence). The ends lost 3 bases at V and 7 bases at J; junction bases unmatched: 2.

The chain recombines TRBV21-1 with TRBJ1-6. TRBV21-1 is deemed a pseudogene. The CDR3 runs 17 residues. CDR3 in DNA: TGTGCCAGCAGCAAAGCGCTTTGTCGGGAAGGGATTTCACCCCTCCACTTT. Translation gives CASSKALCREGISPLHF.

This chain connects TRBV5-1 to TRBJ1-1; 7 nucleotides agree with TRBD1. The CDR3 has 17 amino acids. Germline CDR1 and CDR2: SGHRS and YFSETQ. The V and J ends lost 0 bases and 4 bases, in that order; junction bases with no gene match: 12. The CDR3 protein is CASSLALKGARGTEAFF. In nucleotides, the CDR3 is TGCGCCAGCAGCTTGGCCTTGAAGGGGGCGCGGGGCACTGAAGCTTTCTTT. Full variable domain (outside the CDR3, taken from reference TRBV5-1 and TRBJ1-1): KAGVTQTPRYLIKTRGQQVTLSCSPISGHRSVSWYQQTPGQGLQFLFEYFSETQRNKGNFPGRFSGRQFSNSRSEMNVSTLELGDSALYLCASSLALKGARGTEAFFGQGTRLTVV.

This sequence joins TRBV29-1 and TRBJ1-3; 7 nucleotides match TRBD1. Germline-derived CDR1 and CDR2 are SQVTM and ANQGSEA. V dropped 6 bases and J dropped 2; count of bases not matched to a gene: 4. This CDR3 contains 13 residues. Here the CDR3 DNA reads TGCAGCGTGGGAGACAGGGCTGGAAACACCATATATTTT. This sequence encodes CSVGDRAGNTIYF.

The chain carries TRBV5-4 and TRBJ1-1; 7 bases align to TRBD1. Trimming took 4 bases from V and 0 from J; bases not matched to a gene: 12. Germline V CDR1 and CDR2: SGHNT, YYREEE (reference sequence). The CDR3 runs to 17 residues. The DNA of the CDR3 is TGTGCCAGCAGCCCCGATACGGGGACAGTGATGAACACTGAAGCTTTCTTT. Protein: CASSPDTGTVMNTEAFF.

This clone has more than one count but fewer than ten. The genes are TRBV7-2 and TRBJ1-1, with TRBD1 matching over 7 bases. Germline CDR1 SGHTA, CDR2 FQGNSA. The CDR3 runs to 15 residues. V was pared by 5 bases and J by 1 base, with 7 bases of the junction left unmatched. Here the CDR3 reads CASSIQGGGNTEAFF. CDR3 DNA sequence: TGTGCCAGCAGCATTCAAGGGGGCGGGAACACTGAAGCTTTCTTT.

The V and J genes are TRBV9 and TRBJ2-7, with 9 bases that match TRBD2. The V and J ends lost 7 bases and 7 bases, in that order; junction bases with no gene match: 15. Germline lookup yields CDR1 SGDLS and CDR2 YYNGEE. The CDR3 is made up of 15 amino acids. CDR3 DNA sequence: TGTGCCAGCTCCACTCTCCCGGGACTAGCAGGGGAGCAGTACTTC. It codes for CASSTLPGLAGEQYF.

The chain is built from TRBV7-9 and TRBJ1-1, with 9 bases lining up with TRBD1. CDR1 SEHNR and CDR2 FQNEAQ come from the germline V gene (reference sequence). V lost 4 bases to trimming and J lost 2 bases; unmatched junction nucleotides: 5. The CDR3 is 15 amino acids. The CDR3 here is CASSWDRVINTEAFF. In nucleotides, the CDR3 is TGTGCCAGCAGCTGGGACAGGGTTATAAACACTGAAGCTTTCTTT.